The 31 T cell receptor beta chains reported below all come from one sample, sequenced in a study of T cell responses to AZD1222 COVID-19 vaccine. The repertoire was sequenced with immunoSEQ multiplex PCR; TCRdb's copy has only in-frame clones and lacks some. The sample comprises 150,000 or so clones, roughly 90% of which are singletons, and more than 1.4% rests with the top ten. The sample in question was peripheral blood, obtained on day 0 of AZD1222 vaccination. Receptor source: an adult in good health.

The chain couples TRBV27 to TRBJ2-2; 7 bases line up with TRBD2. Germline CDR1 MNHEY, CDR2 SMNVEV (reference sequence). The CDR3 extends over 18 amino acids. The ends lost 4 bases at V and 1 base at J; junction bases unmatched: 12. The CDR3 reads CASSSLAVKMGNTGELFF. CDR3 coding DNA: TGTGCCAGCAGTTCGCTAGCGGTCAAAATGGGGAACACCGGGGAGCTGTTTTTT.

This chain uses TRBV7-2 with TRBJ1-2; D not resolved. Trimming pared 1 base from V and 0 bases from J, leaving 3 bases between. The CDR3 consists of 13 residues. Per germline, CDR1 SGHTA and CDR2 FQGNSA. The CDR3 sequence: CASSLGANYGYTF. The CDR3 nucleotides read TGTGCCAGCAGCTTAGGGGCTAACTATGGCTACACCTTC.

The DNA for the CDR3 is TGTGCCAGTAGTTTCTTCCGGGACAGGGGCACAGATACGCAGTATTTT. This codes for CASSFFRDRGTDTQYF. The genes are TRBV19 and TRBJ2-3, with 9 bases identical to TRBD1. This CDR3 comprises 16 residues. Germline V lookup: CDR1 LNHDA, CDR2 SQIVND (reference sequence). J gave up 1 base and V 5 bases, and 7 bases lay outside the gene matches.

The chain combines TRBV3-1 (or the pseudogene TRBV3-2) with TRBJ2-1; perhaps TRBD2 as D (5 bases). The CDR3 consists of 15 residues. CDR1 and CDR2 (germline): LGHDT, YNNKEL (reference sequence). Trimming pared 4 bases from V and 2 bases from J, leaving 12 bases between. CDR3 coding DNA: TGTGCCAGCAGCCCCCGGACTCATACCTACAATGAGCAGTTCTTC. Amino acids: CASSPRTHTYNEQFF.

The rearrangement joins TRBV28 to TRBJ1-2; a weak D match, TRBD1 (6 bases). Germline loops: CDR1 MDHEN, CDR2 SYDVKM. This CDR3 has 16 amino acids. V dropped 4 bases and J dropped 8 bases, with 23 bases sitting between them. CDR3 loop: CASSSPHGGASGGYTF. The CDR3 nucleotides read TGTGCCAGCAGTTCCCCACATGGGGGGGCTTCTGGGGGCTACACCTTC.

This clone was counted once. The rearrangement uses TRBV6-5 and TRBJ1-5; TRBD1 is a possible D gene (5 bases). The CDR3 contains 14 residues. V gave up 2 bases and J gave up 7 bases, with 12 bases separating them. Germline loops: CDR1 MNHEY, CDR2 SVGAGI. CDR3: CASSYGTVGQPQHF. The CDR3 region has the DNA TGTGCCAGCAGTTACGGGACTGTCGGACAGCCCCAGCATTTT.

The V gene is TRBV9, the J gene TRBJ1-1, with no clear D. The CDR3 is 12 amino acids. Trimming pared 3 bases from V and 4 bases from J, leaving 7 bases between. Per the germline V gene, CDR1 is SGDLS and CDR2 is YYNGEE. For the CDR3, the DNA is TGTGCCAGCAGCGCGTGGGGCACTGAAGCTTTCTTT. It is translated as CASSAWGTEAFF.

This chain connects TRBV7-3 to TRBJ2-1, with D perhaps matching TRBD2 (5 bases). Trimming took off 4 bases at V and 5 bases at J, with 12 bases between the two ends. Germline V lookup: CDR1 SGHTA, CDR2 FQGTGA. The CDR3 is 14 residues long. CDR3 sequence (DNA): TGTGCCAGCAGCTCGAGCGGCTGGCACAATGAGCAGTTCTTC. Protein: CASSSSGWHNEQFF.

This chain connects TRBV30 to TRBJ2-7; TRBD2 agrees at 7 bases. There are 14 residues in the CDR3. With V trimmed by 2 bases and J by 4 bases, 8 bases remained unmatched. Per germline, CDR1 GTSNPN and CDR2 SVGIG (reference sequence). The DNA of the CDR3 is TGTGCCTGGAGTAGGGGCGGGAGCATTTACGAGCAGTACTTC. Its translation: CAWSRGGSIYEQYF. The variable domain in full, with the rest retrieved from reference TRBV30 and TRBJ2-7, is SQTIHQWPATLVQPVGSPLSLECTVEGTSNPNLYWYRQAAGRGLQLLFYSVGIGQISSEVPQNLSASRPQDRQFILSSKKLLLSDSGFYLCAWSRGGSIYEQYFGPGTRLTVT.

This clone turned up a few times. The rearrangement uses TRBV5-1 and TRBJ1-1; tentative D call: TRBD1 (5 bases). The V end lost 0 bases, the J end lost 1 base, and 7 bases lay between the germline ends. The V gene's germline CDR1 is SGHRS and CDR2 YFSETQ. CDR3 length equals 14 residues. CDR3: CASSLGQRNTEAFF. The CDR3 DNA is TGCGCCAGCAGCTTGGGACAGAGGAACACTGAAGCTTTCTTT.

This clone was counted once. V gene TRBV2 combines with J gene TRBJ2-7, with TRBD1 matching over 10 bases. This CDR3 is built from 14 residues. The germline V gene has CDR1 SNHLY and CDR2 FYNNEI. Losses at the gene ends were 4 bases for V and 5 bases for J; bases not matched to a gene: 5. The CDR3 loop is CASSGWTGGHEQYF. As DNA, the CDR3 is TGTGCCAGCAGTGGTTGGACAGGGGGTCACGAGCAGTACTTC.

The chain links TRBV4-1 to TRBJ2-2; tentative D call: TRBD2 (5 bases). The germline gives CDR1 MGHRA, CDR2 YSYEKL. V was pared by 3 bases and J by 4 bases, with 21 bases between. The CDR3 runs 18 residues. The CDR3 coding sequence is TGCGCCAGCAGCCACCCCCTCAAGAGGGCCCCCTCCACCGGGGAGCTGTTTTTT. Its translation is CASSHPLKRAPSTGELFF.

In its sample, this clone was seen once. CDR3 sequence: CASSLEGGRGYTF. Written as DNA, the CDR3 is TGTGCCAGCAGTTTAGAGGGGGGACGGGGCTACACCTTC. The chain is built from TRBV27 and TRBJ1-2; perhaps TRBD1 as D (6 bases). V was pared by 2 bases and J by 8 bases, with 12 bases between. CDR3 length: 13 amino acids. Looked up from germline, CDR1 is MNHEY and CDR2 is SMNVEV (reference sequence).

This chain joins TRBV28 and TRBJ1-2; D not certain. Germline assignment: CDR1 MDHEN and CDR2 SYDVKM. Deletions cut 5 bases from V and 0 bases from J, with 10 bases between. The CDR3 length is 14 residues. The CDR3, as DNA: TGTGCCAGCAGTCCTCCGGGAGCTAACTATGGCTACACCTTC. Translation gives CASSPPGANYGYTF.

The chain recombines TRBV5-4 with TRBJ1-2; D is ambiguous. The ends were cut back, 3 bases at V and 10 bases at J, with 22 bases in the middle. The CDR3 extends over 15 amino acids. Germline V gives CDR1 SGHNT, CDR2 YYREEE (reference sequence). CDR3 sequence (DNA): TGTGCCAGCAGCTCAACCCGTCTGGGAGTTATTGACTACACCTTC. Translating gives CASSSTRLGVIDYTF.

This clone occurred once. V and J are TRBV4-3 and TRBJ2-7, with 7 positions matching TRBD1. The CDR3 extends over 15 amino acids. The germline CDR1 and CDR2 sequences are LGHNA and YSLEER. Germline trimming cut 0 bases from V and 7 bases from J; bases unmatched to any gene: 9. In DNA form, the CDR3 reads TGCGCCAGCAGCCAAGAAGGGGGAGACAGGGTGGAGCAGTACTTC. It codes for CASSQEGGDRVEQYF.

The chain employs TRBV9 and TRBJ2-1, with 9 bases fitting TRBD2. This CDR3 is 13 amino acids long. The junction had 4 bases not matched to a gene; V was cut back by 4 bases and J by 8 bases. The germline V gene encodes CDR1 SGDLS and CDR2 YYNGEE. The CDR3 sequence: CASSLSGSDEQFF. Written as DNA, the CDR3 is TGTGCCAGCAGCCTTAGCGGGAGTGATGAGCAGTTCTTC.

The gene calls are TRBV7-2 and TRBJ2-1, with 7 bases matching TRBD2. The trim removed 1 base at V and 6 bases at J, leaving 3 bases unmatched. The CDR3 covers 14 residues. CDR1 is SGHTA and CDR2 is FQGNSA in the germline V gene. CDR3 nucleotides: TGTGCCAGCAGCTTAGGGGCGGGAGTCAATGAGCAGTTCTTC. Its protein product is CASSLGAGVNEQFF.

The rearrangement joins TRBV27 to TRBJ2-2, with 11 bases that match TRBD1. The CDR3 runs 16 residues. With V trimmed by 6 bases and J by 5 bases, 8 bases remained unmatched. Germline CDR1 and CDR2: MNHEY and SMNVEV (reference sequence). This CDR3 is CASSPPDRGRTGELFF. The CDR3 nucleotides are TGTGCCAGCAGCCCACCGGACAGGGGGCGGACCGGGGAGCTGTTTTTT.

The rearrangement joins TRBV5-5 to TRBJ1-1, with D perhaps TRBD1 (5 bases). Trimming pared 2 bases from V and 6 bases from J, leaving 17 bases between. Germline CDR1 reads SGHKS; CDR2 reads YYEKEE (reference sequence). The CDR3 is 15 amino acids. The DNA of the CDR3 is TGTGCCAGCAGCTTTCAGGGCGTGGCCGGCGCTGAAGCTTTCTTT. Encoded protein: CASSFQGVAGAEAFF.

A few counts support this clone. The V call is TRBV6-6, the J call TRBJ2-7; 11 nucleotides agree with TRBD2. Germline values: CDR1 MNHNY, CDR2 SVGAGI (reference sequence). The CDR3 has 14 residues. Trimming removed 7 bases from V and 3 bases from J; junction bases left unmatched: 5. CDR3 sequence reads: CASKSGTSGYEQYF. CDR3 DNA sequence: TGTGCCAGCAAATCCGGGACTAGCGGCTACGAGCAGTACTTC.

DNA for the CDR3: TGTGCCAGCAGTCTGATAAACACCGGGGAGCTGTTTTTT. Residues: CASSLINTGELFF. V and J are TRBV12-3 or TRBV12-4 and TRBJ2-2, with no clear D. The CDR3 has 13 residues. Trimming took off 5 bases at V and 2 bases at J, with 6 bases between the two ends.

The chain recombines TRBV11-2 with TRBJ2-3; 11 nucleotides agree with TRBD1. Trimming took 0 bases from V and 5 from J; bases not matched to a gene: 4. The length of the CDR3 is 16 residues. The V gene's germline CDR1 is SGHAT and CDR2 FQNNGV. The DNA of the CDR3 is TGTGCCAGCAGCTTAGATGGACAGGGGGCGGAAGATACGCAGTATTTT. It encodes CASSLDGQGAEDTQYF.

The V and J genes are TRBV10-3 and TRBJ2-7, with D perhaps given as TRBD1 or TRBD2 (5 bases each). The CDR3 length is 14 residues. The V gene lost 7 bases and the J gene lost 2 bases, with 15 bases spanning the gap. Germline CDR1 is ENHRY and CDR2 is SYGVKD. The CDR3: CAIKGTSATYEQYF. The CDR3 DNA is TGTGCCATCAAAGGGACCTCGGCTACCTACGAGCAGTACTTC.

V gene TRBV28 combines with J gene TRBJ1-6; D might be TRBD1 (5 bases). The CDR3 extends over 13 amino acids. Germline V CDR1 and CDR2: MDHEN, SYDVKM. V shed 6 bases and J shed 12 bases, with 15 bases lying between them. Here the CDR3 reads CASSLGTFGPLHF. In nucleotides, the CDR3 is TGTGCCAGCAGCCTAGGGACCTTCGGACCCCTCCACTTT.

This clone was counted a few times. The chain recombines TRBV5-5 with TRBJ2-2; 7 bases are a match to TRBD1. The V and J ends lost 3 bases and 4 bases, in that order; junction bases with no gene match: 6. The germline V gene has CDR1 SGHKS and CDR2 YYEKEE (reference sequence). The CDR3 runs 15 residues. This CDR3 is CASSSSGQPTGELFF. The DNA of the CDR3 is TGTGCCAGCAGCTCATCGGGACAGCCCACCGGGGAGCTGTTTTTT.

The rearrangement links TRBV18 to TRBJ1-1; D uncertain. Germline lookup yields CDR1 KGHSH and CDR2 LQKENI. The CDR3 contains 13 residues. V was shortened by 3 bases and J by 3 bases, with 8 bases between the two germline ends. CDR3 coding DNA: TGTGCCAGCTCACCCACGTATGACACTGAAGCTTTCTTT. It codes for CASSPTYDTEAFF.

The chain employs TRBV5-1 and TRBJ2-7, with a tentative D call TRBD2 (5 bases). Trimming removed 4 bases from V and 2 bases from J, with 10 bases in between. The length of the CDR3 is 13 residues. Per germline, CDR1 SGHRS and CDR2 YFSETQ. Here the CDR3 reads CASSNGGPYEQYF. The CDR3, as DNA: TGCGCCAGCAGCAACGGAGGCCCCTACGAGCAGTACTTC.

The chain combines TRBV9 with TRBJ2-7, with 9 bases that match TRBD1. J gave up 2 bases and V 3 bases, and 6 bases lay outside the gene matches. The CDR3 contains 15 residues. Germline V gene lookup returns CDR1 SGDLS and CDR2 YYNGEE. The chain's CDR3 is CASSGPGQGTYEQYF. The CDR3, as DNA: TGTGCCAGCAGCGGCCCGGGACAGGGAACCTACGAGCAGTACTTC.

The V call is TRBV3-1 (or the pseudogene TRBV3-2), the J call TRBJ2-4, with D possibly matching TRBD2 (6 bases). The CDR3 spans 19 residues. V dropped 0 bases and J dropped 0 bases, with 18 bases sitting between them. Germline V gene data show CDR1 as LGHDT and CDR2 as YNNKEL (reference sequence). This chain's CDR3 is CASSQEFVGLQVAKNIQYF. As DNA, the CDR3 is TGTGCCAGCAGCCAAGAGTTCGTGGGACTCCAAGTAGCCAAAAACATTCAGTACTTC.

This clone showed up just once. The chain joins TRBV5-1 to TRBJ1-2; unclear D gene. Trimming took off 5 bases at V and 9 bases at J, with 14 bases between the two ends. CDR3 length: 12 residues. Germline loops: CDR1 SGHRS, CDR2 YFSETQ. The CDR3 reads CASRAGLGSYTF. In DNA, the CDR3 is TGCGCCAGCAGGGCGGGTCTGGGGAGCTACACCTTC.